This T cell receptor beta chain came from a study of shared clonotypes between healthy human individuals (dated by TCRdb to 2018 to 2020). As for the study more broadly: The cohort included a few men and a couple of women between 18 and 49 years of age. The study deeply sequenced blood TCR repertoires of roughly five healthy adults to estimate repertoire size and the extent of clonotype sharing between individuals. Libraries were prepared and TCR repertoires were sequenced by different laboratories using diverse techniques, in order to increase sequencing depth and limit assay-specific biases. Per donor, leukapheresis produced somewhere between about 0.9 and 9.5 billion PBMCs. Results the study describes overall, beyond this receptor: Based on pairwise subsampling, the degree of clonotype sharing among donors was expected to be affected by sequencing depth. Only blood was sampled, and tissue TCR repertoires likely differ from those in blood. The genetic and exposure-history diversity represented was limited by the small number of donors.

The donors were healthy, HIV-negative adults with no recently reported acute infections or vaccinations. All donors were Caucasian adults living in Nashville, Tennessee, USA. For unsorted samples, 80 million to 100 million PBMCs were counted, and genomic DNA was extracted using the QIAamp DNA Blood Mini kit. Blood was obtained by leukapheresis, after which PBMCs were separated by Ficoll-Histopaque density gradient centrifugation and cryopreserved in liquid nitrogen vapor phase. With regard to this clone: Its antigen remains undetermined. One junction end disagrees with the germline gene, perhaps due to a read error.

TCR CDR3 regions were amplified from genomic DNA by multiplex PCR using the deep immunoSEQ assay. Genomic DNA extracted from each cell subset was distributed evenly over all wells of several immunoSEQ 96-well plates, and each plate served as one replicate. For unsorted PBMC, around 310 ng of genomic DNA, equivalent to about 30,000 T cell genomes, went into each replicate PCR. Ten immunoSEQ deep assay plates were used to sequence the unsorted PBMC genomic DNA. Purified libraries were measured with a Qubit 3.0 fluorometer, size-checked on a Bioanalyzer 2100, and measured again with the KAPA Library Quantification kit. Every immunoSEQ 96-well plate was sequenced on a dedicated single-read 150-cycle Illumina NextSeq 550 flow cell. The study's processing was this. Because only junctional sequences without quality scores were contained in the immunoSEQ output, filtering matching that applied to full-length reads could not be performed. To assign V/J genes and CDR3, sequences were annotated using PyIR, a Python wrapper for IgBLAST v1.9, with IMGT germline references. Reads were removed for weak V/J assignments (E-value above 1e-6), missing CDR3, stop codons, out-of-frame junctions, or ambiguous translated residues. A V3J clonotype was defined by an identical inferred V gene, J gene, and CDR3 amino acid sequence. Percentage overlap between repertoires was calculated by dividing the number of shared unique clonotypes by the size of the smaller repertoire. RTK rarefaction, the Chao1 estimator, and Recon v2.1 estimates of unobserved clonotypes were used to assess repertoire richness. TCRdb took over this immuneACCESS table, retaining in-frame rearrangements with V and J assigned. Such tables are incomplete; in checked studies, under half of the missing clones stem from an unresolved V gene, and the remainder is unexplained. The DNA gave D and trimming, while V, J and clone size come from that table. The sample has about 480,000 clones on record, approximately 79% of them singletons. The ten largest clonotypes hold 9.5% to 15% of the sample.

The CDR3 covers 17 residues, taking in both the cysteine and the phenylalanine. Solely the CDR3 DNA is kept, with 51 bases framed from the first base. Via the germline V gene, CDR1 is MNHNS and CDR2 SASEGT. The chain employs TRBV6-1 and TRBJ1-2; the central 9 bases match TRBD1. The sequence was collected from a woman aged 40-49 years in good health. Some clones in this sample may be carry-over from other donors' samples. The sample consisted of PBMCs. Read as DNA, the sequence is TGTGCCGGCAGTGCGGACAGGGGCCGCGTCCCGAACCATGGCTACACCTTC. Its coded protein is CAGSADRGRVPNHGYTF.